This TCR beta chain was documented in a study of T cell responses to AZD1222 COVID-19 vaccine. Study-level background: It was second doses at about 4 or about 12 weeks that were pooled.

Study results and limitations: The donor group comprised mostly white British people and more females; the analysis possibly underestimated clonal diversity. Two AZD1222 doses significantly raised spike-specific TCR breadth and depth over controls. Nearly half of unique spike-specific TCRs reportedly avoided B.1.351 and B.1.1.7 mutated regions.

Produced via immunoSEQ multiplex PCR; TCRdb's table is partial and in-frame only. The top ten clones hold over 7.5% of a sample with 110,000 to 150,000 clones, about 92% of them seen once. Germline V gene data show CDR1 as MNHEY and CDR2 as SVGAGI. The length of the CDR3 is 14 residues. Trimming stripped 6 bases from V and 7 bases from J, with 16 bases between. Worth noting for this clone: Its antigen is undetermined.

The source of this sequence is an adult in good health. This specimen was peripheral blood, taken on day 0 of AZD1222 vaccination. The V and J genes are TRBV6-5 and TRBJ1-3; possibly TRBD1 for D (5 bases). Here the CDR3 DNA reads TGTGCCAGCAGCCCAAGGGGAGGTGGGAACACCATATATTTT. Its protein product is CASSPRGGGNTIYF.